The following is a T cell receptor (beta chain) sequence with its context. Other DNA sequences of this sample code for an identical CDR3. V lost 3 bases and J 2 bases, leaving 8 bases between the germline ends. The CDR3 is 13 amino acids. From germline, CDR1 is SGHRS and CDR2 YFSETQ. TCRdb keeps only in-frame clones here, not all; method: immunoSEQ multiplex PCR. Of roughly 700,000 clones listed, around 90% are singletons. The record originates from a study of Ad26.COV2.S vaccination and SARS-CoV-2 variants. This sample's treatment: approximately 18 received Ad26.COV2.S at low or high dose, single or two shots; 5 received placebo; per-sample allocation not given. Vaccine and placebo recipients were sampled on day 63 after the first injection.

The sequence came from a person aged 18-60 years who received the Ad26.COV2.S COVID-19 vaccine or a placebo. Sequences were derived from peripheral blood, sampled in a trial of Ad26.COV2.S vaccine versus placebo. The chain recombines TRBV5-1 with TRBJ1-1; no clear D gene. CDR3 coding DNA: TGCGCCAGCAGCTCTGATTTTAACACTGAAGCTTTCTTT. It yields the protein CASSSDFNTEAFF.